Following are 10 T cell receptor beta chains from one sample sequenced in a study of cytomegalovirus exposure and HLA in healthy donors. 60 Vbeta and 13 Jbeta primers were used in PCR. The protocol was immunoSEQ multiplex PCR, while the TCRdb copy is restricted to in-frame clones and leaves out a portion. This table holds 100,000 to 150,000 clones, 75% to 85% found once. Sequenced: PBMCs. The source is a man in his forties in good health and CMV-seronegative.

The CDR3 nucleotides read TGTGCCAGCAGCTCAAACATTCAGTACTTC. Its protein product is CASSSNIQYF. V is TRBV28 and J is TRBJ2-4; no reliable D call. V was shortened by 6 bases and J by 6 bases, with 3 bases between the two germline ends. Germline CDR1 and CDR2: MDHEN and SYDVKM. The CDR3 loop spans 10 amino acids.

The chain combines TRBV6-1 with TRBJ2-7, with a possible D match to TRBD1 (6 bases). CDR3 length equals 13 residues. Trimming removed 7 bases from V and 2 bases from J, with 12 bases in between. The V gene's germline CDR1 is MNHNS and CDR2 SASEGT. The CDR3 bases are TGTGCCAGCACCGGGGACACAGCCTACGAGCAGTACTTC. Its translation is CASTGDTAYEQYF.

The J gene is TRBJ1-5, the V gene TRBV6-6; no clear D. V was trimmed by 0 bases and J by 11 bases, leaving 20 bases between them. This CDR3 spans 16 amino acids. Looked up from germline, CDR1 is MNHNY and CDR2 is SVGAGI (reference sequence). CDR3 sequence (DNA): TGTGCCAGCAGTTACTCATCCGGCTCCCCCACCGGGTCCCAGCATTTT. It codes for CASSYSSGSPTGSQHF.

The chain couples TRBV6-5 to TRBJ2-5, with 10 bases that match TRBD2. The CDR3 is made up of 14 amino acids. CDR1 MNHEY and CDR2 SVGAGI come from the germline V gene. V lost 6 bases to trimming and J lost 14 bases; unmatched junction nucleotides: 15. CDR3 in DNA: TGTGCCAGCAGCCCCGGACTAGCGGCTCCCTGGAAATACTTC. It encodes CASSPGLAAPWKYF.

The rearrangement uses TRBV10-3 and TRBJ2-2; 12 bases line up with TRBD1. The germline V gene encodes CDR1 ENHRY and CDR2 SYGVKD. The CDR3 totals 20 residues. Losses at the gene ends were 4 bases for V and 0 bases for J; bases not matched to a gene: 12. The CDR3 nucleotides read TGTGCCATCAGTGGTTCGGAGGGGACAGGGGGCCCGTCGAACACCGGGGAGCTGTTTTTT. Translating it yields CAISGSEGTGGPSNTGELFF.

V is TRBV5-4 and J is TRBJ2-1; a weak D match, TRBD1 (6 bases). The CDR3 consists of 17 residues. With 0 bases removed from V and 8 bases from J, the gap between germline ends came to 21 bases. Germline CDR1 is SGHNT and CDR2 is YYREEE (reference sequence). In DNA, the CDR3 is TGTGCCAGCAGCTTGGCTCCAGGGGACCCAAAGCCCCATGAGCAGTTCTTC. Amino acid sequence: CASSLAPGDPKPHEQFF. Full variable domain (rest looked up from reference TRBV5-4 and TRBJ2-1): ETGVTQSPTHLIKTRGQQVTLRCSSQSGHNTVSWYQQALGQGPQFIFQYYREEENGRGNFPPRFSGLQFPNYSSELNVNALELDDSALYLCASSLAPGDPKPHEQFFGPGTRLTVL.

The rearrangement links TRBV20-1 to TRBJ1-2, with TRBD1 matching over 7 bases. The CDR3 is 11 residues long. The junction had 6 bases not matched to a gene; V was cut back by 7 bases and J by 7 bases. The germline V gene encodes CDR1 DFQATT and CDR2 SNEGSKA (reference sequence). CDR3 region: CSGATGFGYTF. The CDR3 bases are TGCAGTGGGGCGACAGGGTTTGGCTACACCTTC.

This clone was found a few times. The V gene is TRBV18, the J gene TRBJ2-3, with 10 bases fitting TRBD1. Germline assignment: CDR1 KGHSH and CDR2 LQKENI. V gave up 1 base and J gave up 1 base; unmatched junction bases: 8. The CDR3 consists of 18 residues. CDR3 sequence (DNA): TGTGCCAGCTCACCACAAAGTCTAGGGACAGGGGGCACAGATACGCAGTATTTT. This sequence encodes CASSPQSLGTGGTDTQYF.

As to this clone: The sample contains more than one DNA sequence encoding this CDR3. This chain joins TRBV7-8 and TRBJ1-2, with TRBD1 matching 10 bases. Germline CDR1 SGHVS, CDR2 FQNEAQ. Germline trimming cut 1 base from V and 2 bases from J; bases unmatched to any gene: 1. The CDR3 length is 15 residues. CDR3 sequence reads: CASSLEGQGNYGYTF. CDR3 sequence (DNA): TGTGCCAGCAGCTTAGAGGGACAGGGGAACTATGGCTACACCTTC.

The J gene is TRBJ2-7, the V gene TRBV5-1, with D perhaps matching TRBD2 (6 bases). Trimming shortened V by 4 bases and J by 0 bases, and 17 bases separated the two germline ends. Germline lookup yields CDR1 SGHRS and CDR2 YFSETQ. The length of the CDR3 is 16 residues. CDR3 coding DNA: TGCGCCAGCAGCAGGGAAGGCGGGGACCACTCCTACGAGCAGTACTTC. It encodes CASSREGGDHSYEQYF. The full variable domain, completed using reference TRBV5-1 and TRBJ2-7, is KAGVTQTPRYLIKTRGQQVTLSCSPISGHRSVSWYQQTPGQGLQFLFEYFSETQRNKGNFPGRFSGRQFSNSRSEMNVSTLELGDSALYLCASSREGGDHSYEQYFGPGTRLTVT.